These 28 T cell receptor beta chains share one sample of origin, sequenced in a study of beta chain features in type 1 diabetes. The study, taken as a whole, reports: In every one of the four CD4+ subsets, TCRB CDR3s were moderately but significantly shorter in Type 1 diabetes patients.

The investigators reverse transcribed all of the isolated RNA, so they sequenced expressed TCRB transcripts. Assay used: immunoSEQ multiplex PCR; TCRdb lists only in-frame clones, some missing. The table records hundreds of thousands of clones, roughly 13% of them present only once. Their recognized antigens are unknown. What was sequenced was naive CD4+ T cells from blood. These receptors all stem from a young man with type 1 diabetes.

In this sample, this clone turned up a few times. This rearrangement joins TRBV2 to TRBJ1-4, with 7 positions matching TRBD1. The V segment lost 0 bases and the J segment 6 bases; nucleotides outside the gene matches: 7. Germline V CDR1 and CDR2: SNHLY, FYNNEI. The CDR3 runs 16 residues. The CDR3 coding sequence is TGTGCCAGCAGTGAAGCGCTTCCAGGGGGGCATGAAAAACTGTTTTTT. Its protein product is CASSEALPGGHEKLFF.

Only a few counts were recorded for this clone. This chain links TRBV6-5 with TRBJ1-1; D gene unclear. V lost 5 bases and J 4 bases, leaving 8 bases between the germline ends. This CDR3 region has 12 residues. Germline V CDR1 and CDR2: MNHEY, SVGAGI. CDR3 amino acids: CASSRWGTEAFF. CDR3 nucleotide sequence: TGTGCCAGCAGTAGGTGGGGCACTGAAGCTTTCTTT.

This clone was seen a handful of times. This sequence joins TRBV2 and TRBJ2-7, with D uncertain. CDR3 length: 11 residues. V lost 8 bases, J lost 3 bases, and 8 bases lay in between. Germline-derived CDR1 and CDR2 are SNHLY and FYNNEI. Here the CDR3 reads CASGINYEQYF. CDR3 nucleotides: TGTGCCAGCGGGATAAACTACGAGCAGTACTTC. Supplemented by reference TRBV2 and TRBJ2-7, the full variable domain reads EPEVTQTPSHQVTQMGQEVILRCVPISNHLYFYWYRQILGQKVEFLVSFYNNEISEKSEIFDDQFSVERPDGSNFTLKIRSTKLEDSAMYFCASGINYEQYFGPGTRLTVT.

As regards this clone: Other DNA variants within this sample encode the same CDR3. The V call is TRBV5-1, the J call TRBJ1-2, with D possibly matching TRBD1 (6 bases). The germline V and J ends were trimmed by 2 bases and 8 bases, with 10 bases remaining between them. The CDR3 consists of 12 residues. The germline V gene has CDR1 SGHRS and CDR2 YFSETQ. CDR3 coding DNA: TGCGCCAGCAGCTTCCAGGGGAACGGCTACACCTTC. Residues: CASSFQGNGYTF.

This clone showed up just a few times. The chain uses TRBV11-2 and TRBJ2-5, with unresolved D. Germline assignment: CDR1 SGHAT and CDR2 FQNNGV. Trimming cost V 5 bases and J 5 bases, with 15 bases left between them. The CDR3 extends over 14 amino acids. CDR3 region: CASSGVRLRETQYF. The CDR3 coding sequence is TGTGCCAGCAGCGGCGTCAGGCTGCGGGAGACCCAGTACTTC.

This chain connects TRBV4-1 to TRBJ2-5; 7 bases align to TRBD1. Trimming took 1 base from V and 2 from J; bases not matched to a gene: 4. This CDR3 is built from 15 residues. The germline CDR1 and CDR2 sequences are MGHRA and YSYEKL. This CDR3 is CASSQVEQGQETQYF. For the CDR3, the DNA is TGCGCCAGCAGCCAAGTAGAACAGGGGCAAGAGACCCAGTACTTC.

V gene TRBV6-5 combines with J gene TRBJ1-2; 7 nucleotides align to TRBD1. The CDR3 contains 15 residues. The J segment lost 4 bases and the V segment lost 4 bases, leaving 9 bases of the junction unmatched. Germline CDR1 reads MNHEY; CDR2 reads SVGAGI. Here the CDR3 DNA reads TGTGCCAGCAGTTTTGGAGGGGGACAGAGCTATGGCTACACCTTC. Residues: CASSFGGGQSYGYTF.

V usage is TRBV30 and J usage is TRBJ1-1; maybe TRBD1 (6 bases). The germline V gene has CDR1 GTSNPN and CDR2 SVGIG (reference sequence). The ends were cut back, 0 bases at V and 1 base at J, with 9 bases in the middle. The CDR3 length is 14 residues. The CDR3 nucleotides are TGTGCCTGGAGTGTTGAGGGGGGGAACACTGAAGCTTTCTTT. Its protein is CAWSVEGGNTEAFF. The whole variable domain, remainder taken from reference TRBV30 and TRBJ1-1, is SQTIHQWPATLVQPVGSPLSLECTVEGTSNPNLYWYRQAAGRGLQLLFYSVGIGQISSEVPQNLSASRPQDRQFILSSKKLLLSDSGFYLCAWSVEGGNTEAFFGQGTRLTVV.

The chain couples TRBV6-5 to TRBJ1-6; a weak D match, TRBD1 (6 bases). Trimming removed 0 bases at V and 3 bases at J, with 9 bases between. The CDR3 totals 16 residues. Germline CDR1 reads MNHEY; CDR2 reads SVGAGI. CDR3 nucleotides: TGTGCCAGCAGTTACTCCGAGGGGGACTATAATTCACCCCTCCACTTT. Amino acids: CASSYSEGDYNSPLHF.

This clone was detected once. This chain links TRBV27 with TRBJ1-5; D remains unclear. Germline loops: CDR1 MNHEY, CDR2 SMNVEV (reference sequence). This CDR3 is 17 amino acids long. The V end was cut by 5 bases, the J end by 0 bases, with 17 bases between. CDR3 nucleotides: TGTGCCAGCAGTCCAACCTTTTTGGATTATAGCAATCAGCCCCAGCATTTT. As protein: CASSPTFLDYSNQPQHF.

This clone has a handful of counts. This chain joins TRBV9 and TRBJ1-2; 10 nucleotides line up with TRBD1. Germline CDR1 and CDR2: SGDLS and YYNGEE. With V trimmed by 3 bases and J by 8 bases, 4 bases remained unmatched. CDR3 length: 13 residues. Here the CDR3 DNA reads TGTGCCAGCAGCGGACAGGGGGCGAGAGGCTACACCTTC. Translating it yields CASSGQGARGYTF. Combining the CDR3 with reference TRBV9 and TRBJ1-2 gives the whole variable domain DSGVTQTPKHLITATGQRVTLRCSPRSGDLSVYWYQQSLDQGLQFLIQYYNGEERAKGNILERFSAQQFPDLHSELNLSSLELGDSALYFCASSGQGARGYTFGSGTRLTVV.

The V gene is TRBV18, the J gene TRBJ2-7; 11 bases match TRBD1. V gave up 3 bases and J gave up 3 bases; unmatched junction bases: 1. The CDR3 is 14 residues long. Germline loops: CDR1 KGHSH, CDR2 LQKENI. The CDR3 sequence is CASSPGQGVYEQYF. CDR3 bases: TGTGCCAGCTCACCGGGACAGGGGGTCTACGAGCAGTACTTC.

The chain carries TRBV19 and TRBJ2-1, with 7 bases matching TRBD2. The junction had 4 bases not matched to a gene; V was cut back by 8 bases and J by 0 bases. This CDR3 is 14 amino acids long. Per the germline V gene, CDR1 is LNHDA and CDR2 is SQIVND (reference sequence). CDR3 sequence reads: CASGLVRSYNEQFF. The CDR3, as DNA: TGTGCCAGTGGACTAGTCCGCTCCTACAATGAGCAGTTCTTC.

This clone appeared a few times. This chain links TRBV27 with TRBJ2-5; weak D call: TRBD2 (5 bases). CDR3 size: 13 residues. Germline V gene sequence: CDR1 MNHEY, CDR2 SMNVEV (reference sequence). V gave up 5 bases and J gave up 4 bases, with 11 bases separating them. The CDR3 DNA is TGTGCCAGCAGTCCGTTAGGAGGAGAGACCCAGTACTTC. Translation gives CASSPLGGETQYF.

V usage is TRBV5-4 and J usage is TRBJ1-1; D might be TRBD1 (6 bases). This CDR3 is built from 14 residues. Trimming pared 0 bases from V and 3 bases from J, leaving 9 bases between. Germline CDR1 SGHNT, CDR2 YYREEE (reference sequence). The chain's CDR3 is CASSLDKGDTEAFF. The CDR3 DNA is TGTGCCAGCAGCTTGGATAAGGGGGACACTGAAGCTTTCTTT.

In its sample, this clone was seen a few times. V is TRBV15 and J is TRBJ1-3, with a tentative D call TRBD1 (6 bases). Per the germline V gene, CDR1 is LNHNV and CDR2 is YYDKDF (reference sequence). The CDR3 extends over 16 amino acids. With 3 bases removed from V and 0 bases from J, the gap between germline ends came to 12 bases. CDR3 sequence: CATSSPDRSSGNTIYF. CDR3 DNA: TGTGCCACCAGCAGTCCTGACAGGTCCTCTGGAAACACCATATATTTT.

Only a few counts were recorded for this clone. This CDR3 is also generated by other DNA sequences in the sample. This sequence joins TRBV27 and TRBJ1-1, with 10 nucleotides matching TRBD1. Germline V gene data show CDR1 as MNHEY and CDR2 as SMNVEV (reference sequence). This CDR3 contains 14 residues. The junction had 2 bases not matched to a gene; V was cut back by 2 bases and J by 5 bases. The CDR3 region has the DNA TGTGCCAGCAGTTTAAGGACAGGGGGTACTGAAGCTTTCTTT. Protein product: CASSLRTGGTEAFF.

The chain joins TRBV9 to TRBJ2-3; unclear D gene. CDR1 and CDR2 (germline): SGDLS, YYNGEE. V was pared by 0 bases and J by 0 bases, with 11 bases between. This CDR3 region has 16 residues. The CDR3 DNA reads TGTGCCAGCAGCGTAGGGGTTGGAGCTAGCACAGATACGCAGTATTTT. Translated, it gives CASSVGVGASTDTQYF.

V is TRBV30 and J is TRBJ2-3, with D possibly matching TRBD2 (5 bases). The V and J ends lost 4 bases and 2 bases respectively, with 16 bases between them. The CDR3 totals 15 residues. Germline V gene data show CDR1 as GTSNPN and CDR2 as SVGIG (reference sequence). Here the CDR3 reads CAWMGVAQLTDTQYF. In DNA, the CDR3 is TGTGCCTGGATGGGAGTAGCGCAACTCACAGATACGCAGTATTTT.

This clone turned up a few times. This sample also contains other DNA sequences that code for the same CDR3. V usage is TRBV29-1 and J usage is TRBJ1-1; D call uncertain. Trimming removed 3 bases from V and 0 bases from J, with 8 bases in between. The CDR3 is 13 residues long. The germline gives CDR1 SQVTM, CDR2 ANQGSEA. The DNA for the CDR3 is TGCAGCGTTGAGGGTCAAATGAACACTGAAGCTTTCTTT. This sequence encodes CSVEGQMNTEAFF. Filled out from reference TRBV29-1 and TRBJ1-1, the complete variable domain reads SAVISQKPSRDICQRGTSLTIQCQVDSQVTMMFWYRQQPGQSLTLIATANQGSEATYESGFVIDKFPISRPNLTFSTLTVSNMSPEDSSIYLCSVEGQMNTEAFFGQGTRLTVV.

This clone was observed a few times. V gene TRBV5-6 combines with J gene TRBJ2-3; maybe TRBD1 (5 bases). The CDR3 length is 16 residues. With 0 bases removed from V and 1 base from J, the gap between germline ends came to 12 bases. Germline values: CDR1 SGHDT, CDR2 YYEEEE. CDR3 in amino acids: CASSLVSGLGTDTQYF. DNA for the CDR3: TGTGCCAGCAGCTTGGTGTCAGGGCTGGGCACAGATACGCAGTATTTT.

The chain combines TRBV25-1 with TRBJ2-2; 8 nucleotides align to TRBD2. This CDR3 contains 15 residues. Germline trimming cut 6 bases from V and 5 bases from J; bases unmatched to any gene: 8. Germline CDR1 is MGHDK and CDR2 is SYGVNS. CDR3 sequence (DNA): TGTGCCAGCAGGCGAGCGGGGGTACTAACCGGGGAGCTGTTTTTT. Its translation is CASRRAGVLTGELFF.

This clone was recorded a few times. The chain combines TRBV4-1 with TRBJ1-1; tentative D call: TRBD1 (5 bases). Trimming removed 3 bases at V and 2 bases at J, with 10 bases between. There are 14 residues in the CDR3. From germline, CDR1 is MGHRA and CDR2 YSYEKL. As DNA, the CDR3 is TGCGCCAGCAGCCACAGGGAACTAAACACTGAAGCTTTCTTT. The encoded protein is CASSHRELNTEAFF.

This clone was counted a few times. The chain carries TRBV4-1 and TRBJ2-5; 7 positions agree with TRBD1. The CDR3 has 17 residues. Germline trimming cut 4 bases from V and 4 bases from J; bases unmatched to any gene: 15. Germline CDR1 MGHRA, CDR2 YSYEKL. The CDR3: CASSRPTQGFGRETQYF. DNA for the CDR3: TGCGCCAGCAGCCGCCCAACACAGGGGTTTGGGCGAGAGACCCAGTACTTC.

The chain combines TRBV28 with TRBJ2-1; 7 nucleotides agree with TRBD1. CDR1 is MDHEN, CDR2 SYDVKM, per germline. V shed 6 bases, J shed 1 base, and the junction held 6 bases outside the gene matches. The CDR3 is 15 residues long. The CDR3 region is CASRLQGMSYNEQFF. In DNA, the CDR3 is TGTGCCAGCAGGCTACAGGGGATGTCCTACAATGAGCAGTTCTTC.

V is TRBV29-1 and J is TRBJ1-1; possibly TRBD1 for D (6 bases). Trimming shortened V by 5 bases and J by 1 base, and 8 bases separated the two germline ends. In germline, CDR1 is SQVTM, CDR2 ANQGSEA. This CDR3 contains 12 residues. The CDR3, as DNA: TGCAGCGTTCAGGGACAGAACACTGAAGCTTTCTTT. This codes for CSVQGQNTEAFF.

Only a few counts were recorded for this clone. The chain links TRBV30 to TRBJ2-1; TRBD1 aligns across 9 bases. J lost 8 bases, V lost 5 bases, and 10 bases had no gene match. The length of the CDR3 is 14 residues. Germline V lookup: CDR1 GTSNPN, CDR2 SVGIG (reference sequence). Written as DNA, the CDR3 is TGTGCCTGGTCGCCCGGGACAGGGTTTTATGAGCAGTTCTTC. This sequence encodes CAWSPGTGFYEQFF.

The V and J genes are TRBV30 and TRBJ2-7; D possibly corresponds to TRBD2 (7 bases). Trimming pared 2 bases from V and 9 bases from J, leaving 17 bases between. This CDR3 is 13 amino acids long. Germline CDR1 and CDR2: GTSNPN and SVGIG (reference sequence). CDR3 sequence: CAWSLGGARPQYF. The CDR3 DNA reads TGTGCCTGGAGTTTAGGGGGGGCGCGGCCGCAGTACTTC.